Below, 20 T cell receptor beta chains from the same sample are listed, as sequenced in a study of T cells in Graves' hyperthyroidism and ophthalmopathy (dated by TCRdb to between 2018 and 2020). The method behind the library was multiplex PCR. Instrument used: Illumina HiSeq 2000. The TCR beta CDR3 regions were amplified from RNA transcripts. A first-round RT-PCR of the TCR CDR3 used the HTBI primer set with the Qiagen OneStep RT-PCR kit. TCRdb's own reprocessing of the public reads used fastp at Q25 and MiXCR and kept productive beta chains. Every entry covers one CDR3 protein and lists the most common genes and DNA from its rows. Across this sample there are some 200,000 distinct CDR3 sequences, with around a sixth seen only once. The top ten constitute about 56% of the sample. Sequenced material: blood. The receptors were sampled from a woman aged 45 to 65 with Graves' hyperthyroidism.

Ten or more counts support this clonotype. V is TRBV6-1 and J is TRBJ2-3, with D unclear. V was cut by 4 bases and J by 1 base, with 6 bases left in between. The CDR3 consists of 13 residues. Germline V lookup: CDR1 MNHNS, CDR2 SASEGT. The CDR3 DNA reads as TGTGCCAGCAGTGGAGCGCGCACAGATACGCAGTATTTT. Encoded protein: CASSGARTDTQYF.

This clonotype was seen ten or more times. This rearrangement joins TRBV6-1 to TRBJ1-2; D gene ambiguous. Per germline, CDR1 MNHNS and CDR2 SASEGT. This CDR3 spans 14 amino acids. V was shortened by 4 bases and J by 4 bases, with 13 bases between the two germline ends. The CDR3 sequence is CASSVAEEAYGYTF. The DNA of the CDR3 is TGTGCCAGCAGTGTTGCAGAGGAGGCCTATGGCTACACCTTC.

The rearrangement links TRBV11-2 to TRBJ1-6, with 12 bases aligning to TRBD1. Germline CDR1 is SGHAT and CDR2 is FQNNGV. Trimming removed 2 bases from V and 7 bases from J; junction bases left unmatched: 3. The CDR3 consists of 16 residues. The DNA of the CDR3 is TGTGCCAGCAGCTTAATGGGACAGGGGGCCAATTCACCCCTCCACTTT. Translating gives CASSLMGQGANSPLHF.

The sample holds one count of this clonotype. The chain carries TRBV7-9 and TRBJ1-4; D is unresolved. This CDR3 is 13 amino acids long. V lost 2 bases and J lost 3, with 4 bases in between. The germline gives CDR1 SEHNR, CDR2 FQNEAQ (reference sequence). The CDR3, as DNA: TGTGCCAGCAGCTTACCCCCTAATGAAAAACTGTTTTTT. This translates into CASSLPPNEKLFF.

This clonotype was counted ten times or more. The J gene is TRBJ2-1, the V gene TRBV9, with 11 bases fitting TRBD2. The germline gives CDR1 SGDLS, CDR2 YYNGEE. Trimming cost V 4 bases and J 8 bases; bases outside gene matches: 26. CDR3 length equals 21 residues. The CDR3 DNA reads TGTGCCAGCAGCCCAACCCCCCCTAGTGAACTAGCGGGAGTGGAGTACTATGAGCAGTTCTTC. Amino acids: CASSPTPPSELAGVEYYEQFF.

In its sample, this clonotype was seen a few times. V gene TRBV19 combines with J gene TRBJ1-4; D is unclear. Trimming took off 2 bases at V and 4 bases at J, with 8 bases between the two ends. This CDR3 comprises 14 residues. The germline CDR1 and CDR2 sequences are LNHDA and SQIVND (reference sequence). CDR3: CASSITQINEKLFF. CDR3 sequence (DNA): TGTGCCAGTAGTATAACACAGATTAATGAAAAACTGTTTTTT.

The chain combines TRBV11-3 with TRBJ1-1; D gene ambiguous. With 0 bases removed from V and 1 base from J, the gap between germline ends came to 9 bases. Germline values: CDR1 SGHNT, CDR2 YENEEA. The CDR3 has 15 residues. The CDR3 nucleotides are TGTGCCAGCAGCTTAGATCCAGGCGGGAACACTGAAGCTTTCTTT. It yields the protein CASSLDPGGNTEAFF.

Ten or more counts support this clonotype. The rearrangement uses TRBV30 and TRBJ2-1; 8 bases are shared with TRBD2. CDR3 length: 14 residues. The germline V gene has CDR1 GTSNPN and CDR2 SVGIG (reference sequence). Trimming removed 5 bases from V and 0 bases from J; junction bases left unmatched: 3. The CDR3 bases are TGTGCCTGGGCCAGCGGGAGCTCCTACAATGAGCAGTTCTTC. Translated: CAWASGSSYNEQFF.

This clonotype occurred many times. The CDR3 DNA is TGTGCTAGTGGTTTAAGCTCTGGGGCCAACGTCCTGACTTTC. Translating gives CASGLSSGANVLTF. V gene TRBV12-5 combines with J gene TRBJ2-6; no clear D gene. From germline, CDR1 is LGHNT and CDR2 FRNRAP. The V and J ends lost 3 bases and 0 bases respectively, with 3 bases between them. The CDR3 contains 14 residues.

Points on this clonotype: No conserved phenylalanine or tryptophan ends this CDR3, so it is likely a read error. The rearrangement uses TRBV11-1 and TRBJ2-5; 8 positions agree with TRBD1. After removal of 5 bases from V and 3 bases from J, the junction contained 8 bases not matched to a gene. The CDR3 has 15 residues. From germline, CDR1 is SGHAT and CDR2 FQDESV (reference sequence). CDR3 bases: TGTGCCAGCAGCACCCAAGGGGGACAGGAAGAGACCCAGTACCTC. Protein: CASSTQGGQEETQYL.

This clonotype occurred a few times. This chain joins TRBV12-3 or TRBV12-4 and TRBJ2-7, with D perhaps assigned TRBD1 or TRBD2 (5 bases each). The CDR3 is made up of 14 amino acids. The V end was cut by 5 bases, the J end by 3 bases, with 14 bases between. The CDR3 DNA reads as TGTGCCAGCAGTCTAAGTGGGGGAAACTACGAGCAGTACTTC. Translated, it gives CASSLSGGNYEQYF.

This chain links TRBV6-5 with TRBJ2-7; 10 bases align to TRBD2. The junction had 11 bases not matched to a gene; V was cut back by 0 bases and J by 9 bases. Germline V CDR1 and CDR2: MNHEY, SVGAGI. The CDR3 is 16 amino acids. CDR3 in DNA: TGTGCCAGCAGTTACTCGGGGCTAGCGGGAGCCTCCGGGCAGTACTTC. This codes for CASSYSGLAGASGQYF.

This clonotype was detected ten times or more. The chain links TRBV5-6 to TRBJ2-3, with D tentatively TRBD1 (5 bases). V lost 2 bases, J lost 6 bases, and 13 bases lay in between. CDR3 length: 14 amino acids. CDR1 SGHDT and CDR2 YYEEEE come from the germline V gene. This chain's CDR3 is CASSFLGRVDTQYF. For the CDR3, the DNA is TGTGCCAGCAGCTTCTTAGGCAGGGTGGATACGCAGTATTTT.

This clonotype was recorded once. The CDR3 sequence is CASMGSSGTLRSPLHF. The CDR3 DNA is TGTGCCAGCATGGGGTCTTCCGGGACCTTGCGTTCACCCCTCCACTTT. This sequence joins TRBV7-9 and TRBJ1-6; D might be TRBD1 (5 bases). Germline values: CDR1 SEHNR, CDR2 FQNEAQ (reference sequence). The CDR3 spans 16 residues. V was clipped by 7 bases and J by 9 bases, with 22 bases between them.

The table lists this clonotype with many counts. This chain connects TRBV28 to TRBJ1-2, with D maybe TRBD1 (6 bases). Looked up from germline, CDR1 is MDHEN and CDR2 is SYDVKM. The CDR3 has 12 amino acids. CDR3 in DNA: TGTGCTTCACAGGGCGGGGTCTATGGCTACACCTTC. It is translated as CASQGGVYGYTF.

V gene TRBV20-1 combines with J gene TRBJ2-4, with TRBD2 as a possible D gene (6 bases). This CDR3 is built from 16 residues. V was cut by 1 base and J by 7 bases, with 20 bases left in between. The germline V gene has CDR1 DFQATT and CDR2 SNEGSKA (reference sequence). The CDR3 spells CSARAGQGGRVNIQYF. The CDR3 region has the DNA TGCAGTGCTAGAGCGGGTCAGGGAGGCCGCGTGAACATTCAGTACTTC.

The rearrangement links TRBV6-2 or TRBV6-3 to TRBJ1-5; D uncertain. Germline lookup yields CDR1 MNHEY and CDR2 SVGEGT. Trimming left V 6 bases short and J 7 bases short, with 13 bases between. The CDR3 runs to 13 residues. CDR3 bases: TGTGCCAGCAGCGTGGACCGTCCCCAGCCCCAGCATTTT. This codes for CASSVDRPQPQHF.

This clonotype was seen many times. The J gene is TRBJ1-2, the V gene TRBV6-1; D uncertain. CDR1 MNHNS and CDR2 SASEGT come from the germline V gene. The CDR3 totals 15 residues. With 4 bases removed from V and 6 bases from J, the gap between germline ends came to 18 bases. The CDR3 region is CASSVPYPRVHGYTF. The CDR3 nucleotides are TGTGCCAGCAGTGTGCCTTACCCGAGGGTACATGGCTACACCTTC.

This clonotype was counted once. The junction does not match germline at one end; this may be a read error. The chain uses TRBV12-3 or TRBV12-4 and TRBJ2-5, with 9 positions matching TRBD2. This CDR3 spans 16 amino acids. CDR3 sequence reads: CASSFALAGVQETQHF. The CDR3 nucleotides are TGTGCCAGCAGTTTTGCCTTAGCGGGGGTACAAGAGACCCAGCACTTC.

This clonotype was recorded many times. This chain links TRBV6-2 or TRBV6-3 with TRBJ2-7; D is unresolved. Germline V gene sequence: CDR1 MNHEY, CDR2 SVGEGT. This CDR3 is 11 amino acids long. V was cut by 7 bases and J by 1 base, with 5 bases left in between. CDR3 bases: TGTGCCAGCAAAGTGTCCTACGAGCAGTACTTC. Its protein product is CASKVSYEQYF.